Listed here are 18 T cell receptor beta chains from one sample, sequenced in a study of Graves' ophthalmopathy and Graves' hyperthyroidism. Amplification from RNA transcripts yielded the TCR beta CDR3 regions. Second-round multiplex PCR came after first-round RT-PCR with HTBI primers. TCRdb re-analysed the multiplex PCR reads in MiXCR, keeping a single row per CDR3 protein. The sample lists around 470,000 distinct CDR3 sequences; approximately 15% were seen once. The specimen was blood. The receptors originated from a woman aged 25 to 39 with Graves' ophthalmopathy.

The chain employs TRBV28 and TRBJ2-2; D is possibly TRBD2 (5 bases). The CDR3 is made up of 17 amino acids. Germline CDR1 reads MDHEN; CDR2 reads SYDVKM. The V end lost 7 bases, the J end lost 4 bases, and 22 bases lay between the germline ends. CDR3 nucleotide sequence: TGTGCCAGCACCGGAAATCTCGCAGCGGCTTCCACCGGGGAGCTGTTTTTT. Its protein product is CASTGNLAAASTGELFF.

This clonotype was detected ten times or more. This chain links TRBV6-1 with TRBJ1-2; TRBD1 matches 9 bases. Per the germline V gene, CDR1 is MNHNS and CDR2 is SASEGT. V was pared by 4 bases and J by 5 bases, with 5 bases of the junction left unmatched. CDR3 length: 14 amino acids. The CDR3 nucleotides are TGTGCCAGCAGTGGCCGACAGGGGGTTTATGGCTACACCTTC. It specifies CASSGRQGVYGYTF.

This clonotype has a count of ten or more. The rearrangement joins TRBV7-6 to TRBJ2-5, with 11 bases that match TRBD2. The trim removed 2 bases at V and 1 base at J, leaving 9 bases unmatched. Germline CDR1 and CDR2: SGHVS and FNYEAQ. This CDR3 region has 18 residues. The CDR3 sequence is CASSLYGSGGAIQETQYF. CDR3 DNA sequence: TGTGCCAGCAGCTTATATGGTAGCGGGGGGGCCATCCAAGAGACCCAGTACTTC. The full variable domain, with the rest looked up from reference TRBV7-6 and TRBJ2-5, is GAGVSQSPRYKVTKRGQDVALRCDPISGHVSLYWYRQALGQGPEFLTYFNYEAQQDKSGLPNDRFSAERPEGSISTLTIQRTEQRDSAMYRCASSLYGSGGAIQETQYFGPGTRLLVL.

Many counts were recorded for this clonotype. The J gene is TRBJ1-6, the V gene TRBV6-5; 9 bases are a match to TRBD1. The CDR3 loop spans 15 amino acids. The germline CDR1 and CDR2 sequences are MNHEY and SVGAGI. V shed 4 bases and J 4 bases; nucleotides not matched to a gene: 2. This chain's CDR3 is CASSSQGAYNSPLHF. The CDR3 coding sequence is TGTGCCAGCAGTTCACAGGGGGCTTATAATTCACCCCTCCACTTT.

The table lists this clonotype with many counts. The V call is TRBV12-3 or TRBV12-4, the J call TRBJ2-5; 10 nucleotides align to TRBD2. CDR3 size: 15 residues. The ends lost 6 bases at V and 2 bases at J; junction bases unmatched: 6. CDR3 amino acids: CASRVSSGGQETQYF. The CDR3 DNA reads TGTGCCAGCAGGGTATCTAGCGGGGGACAAGAGACCCAGTACTTC.

The gene calls are TRBV12-3 or TRBV12-4 and TRBJ2-5; 10 nucleotides align to TRBD2. CDR3 length equals 15 residues. V dropped 1 base and J dropped 4; count of bases not matched to a gene: 3. The CDR3 sequence is CASSLDPSGRETQYF. In DNA form, the CDR3 reads TGTGCCAGCAGTTTAGACCCTAGCGGGAGAGAGACCCAGTACTTC.

This clonotype was observed at least ten times. This chain links TRBV6-1 with TRBJ2-7; TRBD1 might be the D (6 bases). V lost 6 bases to trimming and J lost 5 bases, with 14 bases between them. The CDR3 is 13 amino acids. The germline CDR1 and CDR2 sequences are MNHNS and SASEGT. The CDR3 sequence is CASSKQGPDEQYF. Written as DNA, the CDR3 is TGTGCCAGCAGCAAGCAGGGGCCCGACGAGCAGTACTTC.

This clonotype was seen at least ten times. The V call is TRBV2, the J call TRBJ1-5; TRBD1 aligns across 7 bases. J lost 7 bases, V lost 4 bases, and 7 bases had no gene match. Germline V gene sequence: CDR1 SNHLY, CDR2 FYNNEI. The CDR3 is 14 amino acids. For the CDR3, the DNA is TGTGCCAGCAGTGCGGTAGGGGGCGACCAGCCCCAGCATTTT. Residues: CASSAVGGDQPQHF.

This clonotype was found many times. This rearrangement joins TRBV6-5 to TRBJ2-2; D remains unclear. Trimming cost V 2 bases and J 5 bases, with 6 bases left between them. This CDR3 contains 13 residues. Germline lookup yields CDR1 MNHEY and CDR2 SVGAGI. CDR3 region: CASSYRETGELFF. The CDR3 region has the DNA TGTGCCAGCAGTTACCGAGAAACCGGGGAGCTGTTTTTT.

The sample holds many counts of this clonotype. V is TRBV3-1 and J is TRBJ2-5, with 9 nucleotides matching TRBD1. Germline assignment: CDR1 LGHDT and CDR2 YNNKEL (reference sequence). With 1 base clipped from V and 0 bases from J, the junction kept 0 bases outside the gene matches. There are 15 residues in the CDR3. The CDR3 loop reads CASSQGQGDQETQYF. CDR3 DNA sequence: TGTGCCAGCAGCCAAGGACAGGGGGACCAAGAGACCCAGTACTTC.

This clonotype was seen at least ten times. The rearrangement uses TRBV7-8 and TRBJ2-7; 8 nucleotides match TRBD1. Trimming cost V 5 bases and J 2 bases; bases outside gene matches: 14. This CDR3 contains 17 residues. Germline V CDR1 and CDR2: SGHVS, FQNEAQ. CDR3: CASSLPTRDRPTYEQYF. The CDR3 DNA is TGTGCCAGCAGCCTACCGACCCGGGACAGGCCGACCTACGAGCAGTACTTC.

This clonotype was seen repeatedly, ten times or more. At one end, the junction sequence differs from germline, possibly due to a read error. The gene calls are TRBV18 and TRBJ1-1; 8 bases align to TRBD1. The CDR3 has 15 residues. CDR1 is KGHSH and CDR2 is LQKENI in the germline V gene. CDR3 region: CASSSPGGWGTEAFF. The CDR3 DNA is TGTGCCAGCTCATCACCAGGGGGCTGGGGCACTGAAGCTTTCTTT. Variable domain in full (rest from reference TRBV18 and TRBJ1-1): NAGVMQNPRHLVRRRGQEARLRCSPMKGHSHVYWYRQLPEEGLKFMVYLQKENIIDESGMPKERFSAEFPKEGPSILRIQQVVRGDSAAYFCASSSPGGWGTEAFFGQGTRLTVV.

This clonotype was seen ten or more times. This chain links TRBV7-9 with TRBJ1-2; weak D call: TRBD1 (5 bases). This CDR3 region has 15 residues. With 1 base removed from V and 7 bases from J, the gap between germline ends came to 16 bases. Germline V gene lookup returns CDR1 SEHNR and CDR2 FQNEAQ (reference sequence). This CDR3 reads CASSLVFRVMAGYTF. The CDR3 DNA reads as TGTGCCAGCAGCTTAGTCTTCAGGGTAATGGCTGGCTACACCTTC.

This clonotype has a count of ten or more. CDR3: CASSWTGTNTGELFF. In DNA, the CDR3 is TGCGCCAGCAGCTGGACAGGGACGAACACCGGGGAGCTGTTTTTT. The chain recombines TRBV5-1 with TRBJ2-2; 8 bases map to TRBD1. The CDR3 length is 15 residues. Germline V gives CDR1 SGHRS, CDR2 YFSETQ. With 3 bases clipped from V and 0 bases from J, the junction kept 1 base outside the gene matches.

This chain joins TRBV7-2 and TRBJ2-7; the D is unclear. Trimming left V 0 bases short and J 5 bases short, with 11 bases between. CDR1 is SGHTA, CDR2 FQGNSA, per germline. CDR3 length equals 14 residues. For the CDR3, the DNA is TGTGCCAGCAGCTTAGCGGTAAGGGTGCACGAGCAGTACTTC. Translated, it gives CASSLAVRVHEQYF.

CDR3 DNA sequence: TGCGCCAGCAGCTTCGAGGACCCGGGCCTGACCCAGTACTTC. Amino acids: CASSFEDPGLTQYF. The chain carries TRBV5-1 and TRBJ2-5; no firm D call. V lost 2 bases, J lost 7 bases, and 15 bases lay in between. CDR1 is SGHRS and CDR2 is YFSETQ in the germline V gene. CDR3 size: 14 residues.

The gene calls are TRBV20-1 and TRBJ2-4; D remains ambiguous. The CDR3 is 15 amino acids. V lost 0 bases and J lost 0, with 9 bases in between. Per germline, CDR1 DFQATT and CDR2 SNEGSKA (reference sequence). The CDR3 DNA sequence: TGCAGTGCTAGAGATTACGCACTAGCCAAAAACATTCAGTACTTC. Residues: CSARDYALAKNIQYF.

V and J are TRBV5-1 and TRBJ1-5; D remains ambiguous. Germline CDR1 and CDR2: SGHRS and YFSETQ. The CDR3 spans 14 residues. Trimming shortened V by 0 bases and J by 2 bases, and 6 bases separated the two germline ends. The CDR3 is CASSLGERNQPQHF. The CDR3, as DNA: TGCGCCAGCAGCTTGGGGGAGCGCAATCAGCCCCAGCATTTT.